Presented here are 14 T cell receptor beta chains from one specimen sequenced in a study of control samples from healthy donors and cancer patients. Generated by immunoSEQ multiplex PCR, the TCRdb table keeps only in-frame clones and is missing some. Among some 96,000 clones listed, approximately 95% were seen once. The sequenced sample consisted of blood. The receptor set was obtained from a man between 18 and 35 years old in good health.

The V gene is TRBV28, the J gene TRBJ1-2; a possible D gene is TRBD1 (6 bases). The CDR3 has 16 amino acids. The germline CDR1 and CDR2 sequences are MDHEN and SYDVKM. V lost 5 bases, J lost 2 bases, and 18 bases lay in between. CDR3 coding DNA: TGTGCCAGCAGTCCTCATTTGGGGGGCTCGAACTATGGCTACACCTTC. As protein: CASSPHLGGSNYGYTF.

This chain links TRBV6-5 with TRBJ1-6; 7 bases align to TRBD1. V gave up 6 bases and J gave up 7 bases; unmatched junction bases: 9. CDR3 length equals 15 residues. Germline V gene sequence: CDR1 MNHEY, CDR2 SVGAGI. CDR3 sequence reads: CASRPRDSGNSPLHF. As DNA, the CDR3 is TGTGCCAGCAGACCTCGGGACAGCGGGAATTCACCCCTCCACTTT.

The chain carries TRBV3-1 (or the pseudogene TRBV3-2) and TRBJ2-3; possibly TRBD2 for D (5 bases). Germline V gene sequence: CDR1 LGHDT, CDR2 YNNKEL (reference sequence). The CDR3 covers 16 residues. V was shortened by 0 bases and J by 3 bases, with 13 bases between the two germline ends. The CDR3 reads CASSQDGVAYTDTQYF. The CDR3, as DNA: TGTGCCAGCAGCCAAGATGGAGTAGCGTATACAGATACGCAGTATTTT.

This chain connects TRBV4-1 to TRBJ1-2; TRBD1 aligns across 10 bases. The ends lost 1 base at V and 4 bases at J; junction bases unmatched: 6. The CDR3 length is 16 residues. CDR1 is MGHRA and CDR2 is YSYEKL in the germline V gene. CDR3 sequence (DNA): TGCGCCAGCAGCCAAGTTGGGACAGGGGATGGCTATGGCTACACCTTC. Protein: CASSQVGTGDGYGYTF.

This chain uses TRBV6-5 with TRBJ2-7; D gene ambiguous. Germline values: CDR1 MNHEY, CDR2 SVGAGI. Between the trimmed V and J ends, which lost 0 bases and 0 bases, there was a span of 6 bases. This CDR3 has 14 residues. The CDR3 here is CASSYSESSYEQYF. The CDR3 DNA reads TGTGCCAGCAGTTACTCGGAGAGCTCCTACGAGCAGTACTTC.

The table lists this clone with a few counts. The gene calls are TRBV9 and TRBJ1-5; D is undetermined. The CDR3 is made up of 15 amino acids. Germline CDR1 and CDR2: SGDLS and YYNGEE. Trimming pared 3 bases from V and 0 bases from J, leaving 10 bases between. In DNA form, the CDR3 reads TGTGCCAGCAGCGGCGGATCAGGTAGCAATCAGCCCCAGCATTTT. Protein product: CASSGGSGSNQPQHF.

The gene calls are TRBV13 and TRBJ2-2; D is unclear. Trimming took off 5 bases at V and 4 bases at J, with 5 bases between the two ends. The V gene's germline CDR1 is PRHDT and CDR2 FYEKMQ (reference sequence). The CDR3 totals 12 residues. CDR3 amino acids: CASSIGTGELFF. The CDR3 nucleotides are TGTGCCAGCAGCATTGGCACCGGGGAGCTGTTTTTT.

The chain recombines TRBV2 with TRBJ2-7, with D uncertain. This CDR3 is 13 amino acids long. Germline V gene data show CDR1 as SNHLY and CDR2 as FYNNEI. V was shortened by 3 bases and J by 3 bases, with 9 bases between the two germline ends. The CDR3 DNA reads as TGTGCCAGCAGTGATTTTGGCCTCTACGAGCAGTACTTC. Residues: CASSDFGLYEQYF.

This chain uses TRBV3-1 (or the pseudogene TRBV3-2) with TRBJ2-1; TRBD2 matches at 8 bases. CDR3 length: 18 amino acids. Trimming took 2 bases from V and 1 from J; bases not matched to a gene: 10. The germline gives CDR1 LGHDT, CDR2 YNNKEL (reference sequence). This chain's CDR3 is CASSQLRTGGVSYNEQFF. The DNA for the CDR3 is TGTGCCAGCAGCCAATTGCGGACCGGGGGGGTGTCCTACAATGAGCAGTTCTTC.

The J gene is TRBJ1-1, the V gene TRBV27; a possible D gene is TRBD1 (6 bases). V shed 6 bases and J shed 0 bases, with 11 bases lying between them. The CDR3 runs 14 residues. Germline V lookup: CDR1 MNHEY, CDR2 SMNVEV (reference sequence). CDR3 nucleotide sequence: TGTGCCAGCAGCCTAAGGGGGGTGAACACTGAAGCTTTCTTT. Translation gives CASSLRGVNTEAFF.

In this sample, this clone turned up once. The V gene is TRBV18, the J gene TRBJ1-2; D is possibly TRBD1 (5 bases). The germline CDR1 and CDR2 sequences are KGHSH and LQKENI. The CDR3 totals 17 residues. Trimming cost V 5 bases and J 2 bases, with 21 bases left between them. CDR3 protein: CASSTGAGRNLNYGYTF. Written as DNA, the CDR3 is TGTGCCAGCTCAACCGGGGCAGGGCGGAACCTAAACTATGGCTACACCTTC.

The J gene is TRBJ1-4, the V gene TRBV25-1; TRBD1 might be the D (5 bases). Trimming took 1 base from V and 7 from J, leaving 19 bases between them. Germline V gene sequence: CDR1 MGHDK, CDR2 SYGVNS. This CDR3 has 17 residues. CDR3 bases: TGTGCCAGCAGTGAATCTCGGGGAGGGGTATATATTGAAAAACTGTTTTTT. This sequence encodes CASSESRGGVYIEKLFF.

This clone was observed a single time. The chain carries TRBV19 and TRBJ2-3, with D perhaps being TRBD1 or TRBD2 (5 bases each). Trimming left V 0 bases short and J 3 bases short, with 10 bases between. There are 15 residues in the CDR3. Germline loops: CDR1 LNHDA, CDR2 SQIVND (reference sequence). CDR3 sequence (DNA): TGTGCCAGTAGTATAGATGGGGGAAGGACAGATACGCAGTATTTT. Amino acids: CASSIDGGRTDTQYF.

This chain joins TRBV5-8 and TRBJ1-1; D is possibly TRBD1 (6 bases). This CDR3 is 13 amino acids long. Germline-derived CDR1 and CDR2 are SGHTS and YDEGEE. Trimming removed 3 bases at V and 7 bases at J, with 13 bases between. CDR3 loop: CASSYRQAHEAFF. The CDR3 DNA is TGTGCCAGCAGCTACAGACAGGCGCATGAAGCTTTCTTT.